Each of the 14 T cell receptor beta chains below was sequenced from the same sample in a study of cytomegalovirus exposure and HLA in healthy donors. The PCR had 60 Vbeta and 13 Jbeta primers. Profiling relied on immunoSEQ multiplex PCR, and the TCRdb table lists in-frame clones only, not all of them. The repertoire consists of about 110,000 clones, with 81% occurring once and the leading ten covering roughly 2.2%. The sequenced sample was PBMCs. Receptors were obtained from a woman under 40 in good health and CMV-seronegative.

The chain links TRBV7-7 to TRBJ1-3; TRBD1 matches at 8 bases. CDR1 and CDR2 from the germline V gene are SSHAT and FNYEAQ (reference sequence). The length of the CDR3 is 15 residues. V shed 5 bases, J shed 8 bases, and the junction held 11 bases outside the gene matches. The CDR3 reads CASSLPGQVEDTIYF. The CDR3 region has the DNA TGTGCCAGCAGCCTCCCGGGACAGGTGGAGGACACCATATATTTT.

This clone has more than one count but fewer than ten. V usage is TRBV7-2 and J usage is TRBJ1-2; TRBD1 might be the D (6 bases). The CDR3 is 15 amino acids. The V gene's germline CDR1 is SGHTA and CDR2 FQGNSA. V was cut by 0 bases and J by 8 bases, with 16 bases left in between. CDR3 sequence: CASSLAWGGAEGYTF. CDR3 DNA sequence: TGTGCCAGCAGCTTAGCTTGGGGGGGGGCAGAAGGCTACACCTTC.

The gene calls are TRBV21-1 and TRBJ2-7; no DNA check was done on the table's D call, TRBD1. TRBV21-1 constitutes a pseudogene. CDR3 length: 13 residues. The DNA for the CDR3 is TGTGCCAGCACACTAGGGGGCGGTCCAAAGCAGTACTTC. Its protein product is CASTLGGGPKQYF.

The gene calls are TRBV5-1 and TRBJ1-2, with D tentatively TRBD1 (6 bases). Germline lookup yields CDR1 SGHRS and CDR2 YFSETQ. CDR3 length: 16 amino acids. V lost 5 bases and J lost 5, with 22 bases in between. The CDR3 region is CASSPGPSGTTYGYTF. The CDR3 DNA reads as TGCGCCAGCAGTCCGGGGCCCTCCGGGACAACGTATGGCTACACCTTC.

The gene calls are TRBV9 and TRBJ2-2; tentatively, D is TRBD1 (5 bases). The CDR3 is 16 residues long. Trimming cost V 6 bases and J 1 base, with 16 bases left between them. Germline V CDR1 and CDR2: SGDLS, YYNGEE. The CDR3 DNA follows: TGTGCCAGCAACCCCGGTACACAGGAGAACACCGGGGAGCTGTTTTTT. Translating it yields CASNPGTQENTGELFF.

This chain uses TRBV27 with TRBJ2-7; 7 nucleotides align to TRBD1. J was trimmed by 3 bases and V by 6 bases; bases with no gene match: 11. The CDR3 is 15 residues long. Germline V gene sequence: CDR1 MNHEY, CDR2 SMNVEV (reference sequence). This CDR3 reads CASSPRQGRGYEQYF. CDR3 nucleotide sequence: TGTGCCAGCAGCCCGAGACAGGGCAGAGGCTACGAGCAGTACTTC.

The chain employs TRBV9 and TRBJ1-3, with 9 bases lining up with TRBD1. J was trimmed by 8 bases and V by 4 bases; bases with no gene match: 10. The CDR3 covers 15 residues. Germline CDR1 reads SGDLS; CDR2 reads YYNGEE. The CDR3 is CASSQRTGQGDTIYF. CDR3 bases: TGTGCCAGCAGCCAAAGAACGGGACAGGGCGACACCATATATTTT.

This CDR3 is CASSLGTSGIYEQYF. CDR3 bases: TGTGCCAGCAGCCTCGGGACTAGCGGGATTTACGAGCAGTACTTC. The rearrangement links TRBV7-8 to TRBJ2-7; TRBD2 agrees at 13 bases. Germline CDR1 is SGHVS and CDR2 is FQNEAQ. V was clipped by 5 bases and J by 4 bases; unmatched bases: 5. This CDR3 is built from 15 residues.

This clone was seen a few times. DNA for the CDR3: TGTGCCAGCAGCGAAAGACTGACAGGGGCGAACACCGGGGAGCTGTTTTTT. This codes for CASSERLTGANTGELFF. The J gene is TRBJ2-2, the V gene TRBV7-9, with 8 bases that match TRBD1. This CDR3 comprises 17 residues. Trimming took 5 bases from V and 0 from J; bases not matched to a gene: 8. The germline CDR1 and CDR2 sequences are SEHNR and FQNEAQ (reference sequence).

In this sample, this clone turned up once. Distinct nucleotide sequences in the sample also encode this CDR3. The rearrangement links TRBV18 to TRBJ2-7; 9 nucleotides agree with TRBD2. This CDR3 comprises 14 residues. The junction had 4 bases not matched to a gene; V was cut back by 4 bases and J by 3 bases. The germline CDR1 and CDR2 sequences are KGHSH and LQKENI. DNA of the CDR3: TGTGCCAGCTCACGAGGACTAGCGAACTACGAGCAGTACTTC. Its translation is CASSRGLANYEQYF.

On this clone itself: A junction end diverges from the germline sequence, so it may reflect a read error. V usage is TRBV2 and J usage is TRBJ1-3; 10 nucleotides agree with TRBD1. Germline values: CDR1 SNHLY, CDR2 FYNNEI. CDR3 length: 14 amino acids. Written as DNA, the CDR3 is TGTGCCAGCGGTGACAGGGGGCTCGGAAACACCATATATTTT. It yields the protein CASGDRGLGNTIYF.

This clone was observed a few times. The chain links TRBV18 to TRBJ1-3, with TRBD1 identical over 7 bases. V shed 4 bases, J shed 2 bases, and the junction held 11 bases outside the gene matches. This CDR3 region has 17 residues. The V gene's germline CDR1 is KGHSH and CDR2 LQKENI. CDR3 sequence (DNA): TGTGCCAGCTCACAGGGACAGCCGGTCCCTACTGGAAACACCATATATTTT. Translated: CASSQGQPVPTGNTIYF.

The V and J genes are TRBV5-1 and TRBJ2-1, with TRBD2 identical over 8 bases. CDR3 length: 16 residues. Per germline, CDR1 SGHRS and CDR2 YFSETQ. J lost 8 bases, V lost 1 base, and 11 bases had no gene match. CDR3 sequence: CASSLIAGGEGDEQFF. CDR3 nucleotides: TGCGCCAGCAGCTTGATCGCGGGAGGCGAGGGCGATGAGCAGTTCTTC.

The rearrangement links TRBV9 to TRBJ2-5, with D possibly being TRBD1 (5 bases). This CDR3 spans 15 amino acids. V was cut by 1 base and J by 0 bases, with 10 bases left in between. Germline loops: CDR1 SGDLS, CDR2 YYNGEE. This CDR3 reads CASSVTGTYQETQYF. The CDR3, as DNA: TGTGCCAGCAGCGTAACAGGAACCTACCAAGAGACCCAGTACTTC.